Below, one T cell receptor beta chain is given with its context. Its antigen is not identified. Profiled with immunoSEQ multiplex PCR; TCRdb holds only in-frame clones, not every one. The data hold 380,000 or so clones, with around 88% observed a single time. Stated treatment: roughly 20 received Ad26.COV2.S at low or high dose, single or two shots; about 5 received placebo; per-sample allocation not given. The study sampled participants on day 63 after the first vaccine or placebo injection. Ad26 vector vaccine expressed Wuhan-strain SARS-CoV-2 spike. The sample comes from a study of Ad26.COV2.S vaccination and SARS-CoV-2 variants. The CDR3 totals 15 residues. Trimming removed 7 bases from V and 7 bases from J, with 17 bases in between. The germline CDR1 and CDR2 sequences are SNHLY and FYNNEI. Study results and caveats: The analyses of TCR breadth and depth may have understated the size of total T cell responses.

This sequence originates from a person aged 18-60 years who received the Ad26.COV2.S COVID-19 vaccine or a placebo. The chain uses TRBV2 and TRBJ1-6, with D tentatively TRBD1 (6 bases). The starting material was peripheral blood, obtained in a trial of Ad26.COV2.S vaccine versus placebo. CDR3 sequence reads: CASTGGTKGNSPLHF. The CDR3 DNA sequence: TGTGCCAGCACCGGCGGGACAAAGGGGAATTCACCCCTCCACTTT.